These 18 T cell receptor beta chains share one sample of origin, sequenced in a study of T cell changes during pregnancy in multiple sclerosis. Sequencing was performed with immunoSEQ multiplex PCR; in TCRdb, only in-frame clones are kept and a portion is missing. The sample records 60,000 to 75,000 clones, just over 90% being singletons. The specimen comprised peripheral blood, sampled in the second trimester of pregnancy. Receptors were obtained from a female donor in good health, enrolled as a control in a pregnancy study.

This chain uses TRBV28 with TRBJ2-2; the D is unclear. This CDR3 spans 14 amino acids. CDR1 is MDHEN, CDR2 SYDVKM, per germline. Trimming took off 7 bases at V and 1 base at J, with 10 bases between the two ends. This chain's CDR3 is CASIPGVNTGELFF. CDR3 nucleotides: TGTGCCAGCATTCCGGGTGTGAACACCGGGGAGCTGTTTTTT.

The V call is TRBV30, the J call TRBJ1-2; D is uncertain. The CDR3 is made up of 10 amino acids. Germline lookup yields CDR1 GTSNPN and CDR2 SVGIG (reference sequence). Trimming removed 6 bases at V and 5 bases at J, with 7 bases between. The CDR3 region has the DNA TGTGCCTGCCTCGGGTATGGCTACACCTTC. Residues: CACLGYGYTF.

The chain is built from TRBV28 and TRBJ2-1, with D perhaps TRBD2 (6 bases). Germline lookup yields CDR1 MDHEN and CDR2 SYDVKM. The CDR3 runs 14 residues. V dropped 8 bases and J dropped 8 bases, with 19 bases sitting between them. The CDR3 region is CASRGLSSLHEQFF. As DNA, the CDR3 is TGTGCCAGCCGGGGGTTATCGTCCCTCCATGAGCAGTTCTTC. Complete variable domain (other parts from reference TRBV28 and TRBJ2-1): DVKVTQSSRYLVKRTGEKVFLECVQDMDHENMFWYRQDPGLGLRLIYFSYDVKMKEKGDIPEGYSVSREKKERFSLILESASTNQTSMYLCASRGLSSLHEQFFGPGTRLTVL.

The rearrangement links TRBV19 to TRBJ2-7; D ambiguous. Trimming pared 1 base from V and 2 bases from J, leaving 9 bases between. Germline V gives CDR1 LNHDA, CDR2 SQIVND (reference sequence). The CDR3 loop spans 14 amino acids. Here the CDR3 reads CASSIAVEPYEQYF. In DNA form, the CDR3 reads TGTGCCAGTAGTATAGCGGTAGAGCCCTACGAGCAGTACTTC.

The chain recombines TRBV2 with TRBJ1-5; the match to TRBD1 covers 9 bases. Germline-derived CDR1 and CDR2 are SNHLY and FYNNEI. This CDR3 has 14 amino acids. V lost 8 bases, J lost 6 bases, and 8 bases stayed unmatched. The CDR3 is CASLRDRDAQPQHF. The CDR3 nucleotides are TGTGCCAGCCTCCGGGACAGGGATGCTCAGCCCCAGCATTTT.

This rearrangement joins TRBV7-9 to TRBJ1-5; D is unresolved. The CDR3 loop spans 15 amino acids. Germline V gives CDR1 SEHNR, CDR2 FQNEAQ (reference sequence). The ends were cut back, 1 base at V and 5 bases at J, with 12 bases in the middle. In DNA form, the CDR3 reads TGTGCCAGCAGCTTAGGTCGGGGAATAGATCAGCCCCAGCATTTT. Its translation: CASSLGRGIDQPQHF.

The chain is built from TRBV30 and TRBJ2-7, with 10 bases matching TRBD2. Germline values: CDR1 GTSNPN, CDR2 SVGIG (reference sequence). With V trimmed by 2 bases and J by 3 bases, 7 bases remained unmatched. This CDR3 contains 15 residues. The CDR3 sequence is CAWSKVTSGIYEQYF. As DNA, the CDR3 is TGTGCCTGGAGTAAAGTCACTAGCGGGATCTACGAGCAGTACTTC.

The sample holds one count of this clone. V usage is TRBV4-2 and J usage is TRBJ2-3, with TRBD2 as a possible D gene (6 bases). CDR3 length: 15 residues. Per the germline V gene, CDR1 is LGHNA and CDR2 is YNFKEQ. Trimming removed 4 bases from V and 4 bases from J, with 15 bases in between. The CDR3 region is CASSLPPGSADTQYF. The CDR3 DNA reads TGTGCCAGCAGCCTCCCCCCCGGGAGCGCAGATACGCAGTATTTT.

This chain links TRBV4-2 with TRBJ1-1, with TRBD1 as a possible D gene (5 bases). The CDR3 covers 15 residues. From germline, CDR1 is LGHNA and CDR2 YNFKEQ. V was trimmed by 4 bases and J by 1 base, leaving 13 bases between them. Here the CDR3 DNA reads TGTGCCAGCAGCCCCCCAAGGGGTGAGAACACTGAAGCTTTCTTT. The encoded protein is CASSPPRGENTEAFF.

CDR3 bases: TGTGCCAGCAGTGACGGAGAGGGAGGCAATGAGCAGTTCTTC. Translation: CASSDGEGGNEQFF. This rearrangement joins TRBV6-4 to TRBJ2-1; D possibly corresponds to TRBD2 (6 bases). In germline, CDR1 is MRHNA, CDR2 SNTAGT. Between the trimmed V and J ends, which lost 2 bases and 6 bases, there was a span of 11 bases. The CDR3 is 14 residues long.

V is TRBV6-1 and J is TRBJ2-3; 7 positions agree with TRBD2. This CDR3 contains 18 residues. CDR1 is MNHNS, CDR2 SASEGT, per germline. The V gene end was trimmed by 2 bases and the J gene end by 5 bases; junction bases not matched to a gene: 16. CDR3 residues: CASSEFRPSGDLGDTQYF. CDR3 DNA: TGTGCCAGCAGTGAATTTAGGCCTAGCGGTGACCTGGGAGATACGCAGTATTTT.

The chain has TRBV4-1 and TRBJ1-1; D call uncertain. This CDR3 is built from 15 residues. V lost 4 bases and J 4 bases, leaving 16 bases between the germline ends. In germline, CDR1 is MGHRA, CDR2 YSYEKL. In DNA, the CDR3 is TGCGCCAGCAGCCGCACGCCGACCCCAGGCACTGAAGCTTTCTTT. Protein sequence: CASSRTPTPGTEAFF.

This chain connects TRBV6-4 to TRBJ2-6; a possible D gene is TRBD1 (6 bases). The CDR3 is made up of 14 amino acids. Trimming left V 2 bases short and J 4 bases short, with 6 bases between. CDR1 and CDR2 (germline): MRHNA, SNTAGT. The CDR3 sequence: CASSDGQGANVLTF. CDR3 bases: TGTGCCAGCAGTGACGGACAGGGGGCCAACGTCCTGACTTTC.

The chain combines TRBV19 with TRBJ2-7; 11 nucleotides match TRBD1. The V segment lost 4 bases and the J segment 2 bases; nucleotides outside the gene matches: 4. In germline, CDR1 is LNHDA, CDR2 SQIVND (reference sequence). The CDR3 contains 15 residues. DNA for the CDR3: TGTGCCAGTAGTACCGCGGGACAGGGGGCCTACGAGCAGTACTTC. Residues: CASSTAGQGAYEQYF.

J is TRBJ2-7 and V is TRBV6-4; D ambiguous. V dropped 2 bases and J dropped 6 bases, with 11 bases sitting between them. This CDR3 is built from 13 residues. CDR1 MRHNA and CDR2 SNTAGT come from the germline V gene. The CDR3 loop reads CASSDRLEGEQYF. The CDR3 DNA sequence: TGTGCCAGCAGTGACCGTCTAGAAGGCGAGCAGTACTTC.

This rearrangement joins TRBV10-3 to TRBJ1-2; D perhaps matches TRBD1 (5 bases). Germline V gene data show CDR1 as ENHRY and CDR2 as SYGVKD. The CDR3 consists of 12 residues. Trimming removed 2 bases at V and 8 bases at J, with 9 bases between. CDR3: CAISEGAQGYTF. In DNA form, the CDR3 reads TGTGCCATCAGTGAGGGGGCGCAGGGCTACACCTTC.

The chain carries TRBV4-2 and TRBJ2-1; 9 bases are shared with TRBD2. Germline V CDR1 and CDR2: LGHNA, YNFKEQ. Unmatched junction bases numbered 22, after V lost 4 bases and J lost 0 bases. The CDR3 has 22 amino acids. The DNA for the CDR3 is TGTGCCAGCAGCCCGTCGCAGGTGGGGTGGGGTAGCGGGGGTTACTCCTACAATGAGCAGTTCTTC. Amino acids: CASSPSQVGWGSGGYSYNEQFF.

This clone is judged medium-sized. The chain links TRBV6-4 to TRBJ2-1; 12 nucleotides align to TRBD2. CDR3 size: 13 residues. CDR1 and CDR2 from the germline V gene are MRHNA and SNTAGT. Trimming took 0 bases from V and 12 from J; bases not matched to a gene: 0. CDR3 sequence reads: CASSDSTSGRQFF. The CDR3 nucleotides are TGTGCCAGCAGTGACTCGACTAGCGGGAGGCAGTTCTTC.